A single sample gave rise to the 32 T cell receptor beta chains below, sequenced in a study of cytotoxic CD8 clonotypes in ibrutinib-treated CLL. The assay was immunoSEQ multiplex PCR, and TCRdb's table has in-frame clones only and misses some. This table holds just over 200,000 clones, 70% found once. The sample consisted of PBMCs, taken after 12 months of ibrutinib treatment. The receptors were sampled from a human donor with chronic lymphocytic leukemia.

The J gene is TRBJ2-7, the V gene TRBV29-1; no firm D call. V was cut by 2 bases and J by 2 bases, with 13 bases left in between. The V gene's germline CDR1 is SQVTM and CDR2 ANQGSEA. The CDR3 loop spans 14 amino acids. The CDR3 sequence is CSVERSAPAYEQYF. CDR3 DNA: TGCAGCGTTGAAAGGTCAGCCCCAGCCTACGAGCAGTACTTC.

V and J are TRBV27 and TRBJ2-1; TRBD2 matches at 8 bases. The CDR3 is 14 residues long. The J segment lost 7 bases and the V segment lost 5 bases, leaving 7 bases of the junction unmatched. CDR1 MNHEY and CDR2 SMNVEV come from the germline V gene (reference sequence). The CDR3 DNA reads as TGTGCCAGCAGTGGGGGACTAGGAGGGAATGAGCAGTTCTTC. Translated, it gives CASSGGLGGNEQFF.

This clone was picked up a small number of times. The genes are TRBV9 and TRBJ1-1, with a weak D call TRBD1 (5 bases). Per the germline V gene, CDR1 is SGDLS and CDR2 is YYNGEE. CDR3 length: 14 residues. V lost 4 bases and J lost 2, with 12 bases in between. DNA of the CDR3: TGTGCCAGCAGCCCCCGGGGGACCAACACTGAAGCTTTCTTT. Its translation is CASSPRGTNTEAFF.

This clone came up a few times. The V gene is TRBV30, the J gene TRBJ2-2; no reliable D call. Looked up from germline, CDR1 is GTSNPN and CDR2 is SVGIG (reference sequence). This CDR3 contains 13 residues. Deletions cut 6 bases from V and 1 base from J, with 9 bases between. CDR3 coding DNA: TGTGCCTGCCTTGACAAGAACACCGGGGAGCTGTTTTTT. Its translation: CACLDKNTGELFF.

This chain connects TRBV19 to TRBJ1-6; no definite D call. V was pared by 5 bases and J by 8 bases, with 10 bases between. Germline V CDR1 and CDR2: LNHDA, SQIVND (reference sequence). The CDR3 is 13 residues long. The DNA for the CDR3 is TGTGCCAGTAGTTGGTGGAGGGATTCACCCCTCCACTTT. It yields the protein CASSWWRDSPLHF. Combining the CDR3 with reference TRBV19 and TRBJ1-6 gives the whole variable domain DGGITQSPKYLFRKEGQNVTLSCEQNLNHDAMYWYRQDPGQGLRLIYYSQIVNDFQKGDIAEGYSVSREKKESFPLTVTSAQKNPTAFYLCASSWWRDSPLHFGNGTRLTVT.

The rearrangement joins TRBV27 to TRBJ2-6; D is perhaps TRBD1 or TRBD2 (5 bases each). Germline assignment: CDR1 MNHEY and CDR2 SMNVEV (reference sequence). The CDR3 has 16 amino acids. V was trimmed by 5 bases and J by 4 bases, leaving 15 bases between them. The CDR3 loop is CASSPHPGRGANVLTF. CDR3 nucleotides: TGTGCCAGCAGTCCCCACCCGGGGCGGGGGGCCAACGTCCTGACTTTC.

The sample holds one count of this clone. The chain carries TRBV27 and TRBJ1-5; TRBD1 matches at 10 bases. The ends lost 0 bases at V and 2 bases at J; junction bases unmatched: 10. From germline, CDR1 is MNHEY and CDR2 SMNVEV (reference sequence). The CDR3 spans 19 residues. In nucleotides, the CDR3 is TGTGCCAGCAGTTTATCTGGGGACAGGGGTAAAGGAGGCAATCAGCCCCAGCATTTT. It yields the protein CASSLSGDRGKGGNQPQHF.

The chain has TRBV18 and TRBJ1-1; TRBD1 aligns across 7 bases. Germline lookup yields CDR1 KGHSH and CDR2 LQKENI. V shed 4 bases and J 0 bases; nucleotides not matched to a gene: 17. The CDR3 consists of 19 residues. In nucleotides, the CDR3 is TGTGCCAGCTCACACGACAGGGCGTTCGGGTTTCGGGTGAACACTGAAGCTTTCTTT. It encodes CASSHDRAFGFRVNTEAFF.

The chain recombines TRBV6-5 with TRBJ2-7; 10 bases align to TRBD2. V shed 5 bases and J 3 bases; nucleotides not matched to a gene: 4. The CDR3 totals 14 residues. Germline lookup yields CDR1 MNHEY and CDR2 SVGAGI. The CDR3 here is CASSLSGRNYEQYF. CDR3 nucleotides: TGTGCCAGCAGTCTTAGCGGGAGGAACTACGAGCAGTACTTC.

This chain connects TRBV19 to TRBJ2-2; D possibly corresponds to TRBD2 (6 bases). The CDR3 consists of 16 residues. V lost 0 bases and J lost 6, with 14 bases in between. Germline CDR1 reads LNHDA; CDR2 reads SQIVND (reference sequence). As DNA, the CDR3 is TGTGCCAGTAGTATAGATCCCCGCGGGGCCGCCGGGGAGCTGTTTTTT. It encodes CASSIDPRGAAGELFF.

The chain employs TRBV14 and TRBJ2-7; 9 bases align to TRBD1. V was clipped by 3 bases and J by 5 bases; unmatched bases: 5. The CDR3 has 14 amino acids. In germline, CDR1 is SGHDN, CDR2 FVKESK. This CDR3 reads CASSQGTGSDEQYF. DNA for the CDR3: TGTGCCAGCAGCCAGGGGACAGGGAGCGACGAGCAGTACTTC. The variable domain in full, with the rest retrieved from reference TRBV14 and TRBJ2-7, is EAGVTQFPSHSVIEKGQTVTLRCDPISGHDNLYWYRRVMGKEIKFLLHFVKESKQDESGMPNNRFLAERTGGTYSTLKVQPAELEDSGVYFCASSQGTGSDEQYFGPGTRLTVT.

This chain joins TRBV7-3 and TRBJ2-3, with D uncertain. Between the trimmed V and J ends, which lost 5 bases and 2 bases, there was a span of 11 bases. CDR3 length: 14 residues. CDR1 SGHTA and CDR2 FQGTGA come from the germline V gene. CDR3 loop: CASSLREFTDTQYF. CDR3 nucleotide sequence: TGTGCCAGCAGCCTTAGAGAGTTCACAGATACGCAGTATTTT.

The V and J genes are TRBV5-1 and TRBJ2-5; D gene unclear. The V end lost 0 bases, the J end lost 5 bases, and 8 bases lay between the germline ends. Germline values: CDR1 SGHRS, CDR2 YFSETQ. This CDR3 spans 13 amino acids. This CDR3 reads CASSLDGPETQYF. Here the CDR3 DNA reads TGCGCCAGCAGCTTGGATGGTCCTGAGACCCAGTACTTC.

This clone was counted a few times. The chain couples TRBV19 to TRBJ1-1, with D possibly being TRBD1 (6 bases). From germline, CDR1 is LNHDA and CDR2 SQIVND (reference sequence). Trimming shortened V by 5 bases and J by 8 bases, and 15 bases separated the two germline ends. The CDR3 length is 13 residues. CDR3 in DNA: TGTGCCAGTAGTGCGTGGACAGCGGCAGAAGCTTTCTTT. Amino acid sequence: CASSAWTAAEAFF.

The chain has TRBV5-1 and TRBJ1-4, with TRBD1 as a possible D gene (5 bases). The CDR3 runs 14 residues. Germline V CDR1 and CDR2: SGHRS, YFSETQ. Trimming left V 6 bases short and J 8 bases short, with 17 bases between. The CDR3 bases are TGCGCCAGCACCCTCGGGGCTGGAAGGGAAAAACTGTTTTTT. Translation: CASTLGAGREKLFF. Full variable domain (rest looked up from reference TRBV5-1 and TRBJ1-4): KAGVTQTPRYLIKTRGQQVTLSCSPISGHRSVSWYQQTPGQGLQFLFEYFSETQRNKGNFPGRFSGRQFSNSRSEMNVSTLELGDSALYLCASTLGAGREKLFFGSGTQLSVL.

V is TRBV6-5 and J is TRBJ2-1; 9 nucleotides align to TRBD1. CDR3 size: 11 residues. Looked up from germline, CDR1 is MNHEY and CDR2 is SVGAGI. V trimming: 2 bases; J trimming: 15 bases; junction bases outside the gene matches: 2. The CDR3 reads CASSYGTGWFF. DNA of the CDR3: TGTGCCAGCAGTTACGGGACAGGGTGGTTCTTC.

This chain connects TRBV7-2 to TRBJ1-2, with a tentative D call TRBD1 (5 bases). CDR3 size: 13 residues. Germline CDR1 and CDR2: SGHTA and FQGNSA. V lost 5 bases to trimming and J lost 7 bases, with 14 bases between them. CDR3 DNA sequence: TGTGCCAGCAGCCGGGGGGGTTCTGCTGGCTACACCTTC. Translated: CASSRGGSAGYTF.

CDR3 in amino acids: CASSPQGPGAEQYF. DNA of the CDR3: TGTGCCAGCAGCCCCCAGGGGCCCGGGGCCGAGCAGTACTTC. This chain connects TRBV5-4 to TRBJ2-7; maybe TRBD1 (6 bases). The CDR3 contains 14 residues. V was clipped by 4 bases and J by 6 bases, with 17 bases between them. CDR1 is SGHNT, CDR2 YYREEE, per germline (reference sequence).

This clone came up a few times. The J gene is TRBJ1-2, the V gene TRBV6-5, with D unclear. Germline V gene lookup returns CDR1 MNHEY and CDR2 SVGAGI. Trimming shortened V by 6 bases and J by 0 bases, and 5 bases separated the two germline ends. This CDR3 is 12 amino acids long. CDR3 in amino acids: CASSQANYGYTF. CDR3 DNA sequence: TGTGCCAGCAGCCAGGCTAACTATGGCTACACCTTC.

This chain joins TRBV19 and TRBJ2-5; tentatively, D is TRBD1 or TRBD2 (5 bases each). CDR3 length equals 13 residues. Deletions cut 5 bases from V and 0 bases from J, with 7 bases between. CDR1 and CDR2 (germline): LNHDA, SQIVND (reference sequence). The CDR3 coding sequence is TGTGCCAGTAGTTCGGGACACCAAGAGACCCAGTACTTC. Encoded protein: CASSSGHQETQYF.

The chain couples TRBV7-2 to TRBJ2-6; tentative D call: TRBD1 (6 bases). V was trimmed by 2 bases and J by 9 bases, leaving 8 bases between them. The CDR3 totals 13 residues. Germline V gene data show CDR1 as SGHTA and CDR2 as FQGNSA. CDR3 DNA: TGTGCCAGCAGCTTAACAGGGCTCAACGTCCTGACTTTC. This encodes CASSLTGLNVLTF.

This clone was counted only a few times. V gene TRBV6-6 combines with J gene TRBJ2-5; 8 bases fit TRBD1. The length of the CDR3 is 14 residues. Germline lookup yields CDR1 MNHNY and CDR2 SVGAGI (reference sequence). Trimming removed 7 bases from V and 1 base from J; junction bases left unmatched: 5. CDR3 amino acids: CASILQGGQETQYF. CDR3 DNA sequence: TGTGCCAGCATTTTACAGGGGGGCCAAGAGACCCAGTACTTC.

The chain carries TRBV9 and TRBJ2-7, with 7 bases lining up with TRBD1. CDR3 size: 16 residues. Germline V CDR1 and CDR2: SGDLS, YYNGEE. Trimming removed 10 bases from V and 3 bases from J; junction bases left unmatched: 19. CDR3 nucleotide sequence: TGTGCCGGACAACAGGGGAATGTTGTTGGGCTCTACGAGCAGTACTTC. It encodes CAGQQGNVVGLYEQYF.

The chain links TRBV18 to TRBJ2-1; D is uncertain. CDR1 KGHSH and CDR2 LQKENI come from the germline V gene. Trimming took 0 bases from V and 4 from J, leaving 10 bases between them. The CDR3 consists of 15 residues. The CDR3 spells CASSPPSRKYNEQFF. CDR3 DNA sequence: TGTGCCAGCTCACCACCCTCGCGGAAGTACAATGAGCAGTTCTTC. Together with reference TRBV18 and TRBJ2-1, the CDR3 gives the full variable domain: NAGVMQNPRHLVRRRGQEARLRCSPMKGHSHVYWYRQLPEEGLKFMVYLQKENIIDESGMPKERFSAEFPKEGPSILRIQQVVRGDSAAYFCASSPPSRKYNEQFFGPGTRLTVL.

V and J are TRBV19 and TRBJ1-2; no reliable D call. The germline gives CDR1 LNHDA, CDR2 SQIVND (reference sequence). CDR3 length: 14 amino acids. V was pared by 5 bases and J by 4 bases, with 14 bases between. The CDR3 loop reads CASSPFAGSYGYTF. The CDR3 bases are TGTGCCAGTAGTCCCTTCGCGGGTTCCTATGGCTACACCTTC.

The table lists this clone with many counts. J is TRBJ1-1 and V is TRBV25-1; D call uncertain. The germline V gene has CDR1 MGHDK and CDR2 SYGVNS. The CDR3 runs to 13 residues. Trimming stripped 4 bases from V and 3 bases from J, with 9 bases between. The CDR3 DNA sequence: TGTGCCAGCAGTGTGGAAGGCCACACTGAAGCTTTCTTT. Amino acid sequence: CASSVEGHTEAFF.

This rearrangement joins TRBV27 to TRBJ2-3; D is possibly TRBD1 or TRBD2 (5 bases each). This CDR3 contains 13 residues. Trimming removed 6 bases from V and 2 bases from J, with 9 bases in between. CDR1 and CDR2 (germline): MNHEY, SMNVEV (reference sequence). The CDR3, as DNA: TGTGCCAGCAGCCGAGGGGTCACAGATACGCAGTATTTT. Its translation: CASSRGVTDTQYF.

The chain links TRBV4-2 to TRBJ2-1; a possible D gene is TRBD2 (6 bases). In germline, CDR1 is LGHNA, CDR2 YNFKEQ. The CDR3 totals 16 residues. Trimming cost V 1 base and J 2 bases, with 12 bases left between them. CDR3: CASSQVEGITYNEQFF. Written as DNA, the CDR3 is TGTGCCAGCAGCCAAGTGGAGGGAATAACCTACAATGAGCAGTTCTTC.

This clone occurred a few times. V usage is TRBV5-1 and J usage is TRBJ2-3; 7 nucleotides agree with TRBD1. This CDR3 comprises 15 residues. Trimming took 4 bases from V and 0 from J; bases not matched to a gene: 5. Looked up from germline, CDR1 is SGHRS and CDR2 is YFSETQ. The DNA for the CDR3 is TGCGCCAGCAGCCGGGGACAGATTAGCACAGATACGCAGTATTTT. Its translation: CASSRGQISTDTQYF.

The chain has TRBV5-6 and TRBJ2-2; 7 bases are a match to TRBD1. V shed 3 bases and J 3 bases; nucleotides not matched to a gene: 8. The CDR3 is 16 amino acids. The germline V gene encodes CDR1 SGHDT and CDR2 YYEEEE. The CDR3 DNA reads as TGTGCCAGCAGCTCCCGACAGGGATATGACACCGGGGAGCTGTTTTTT. Translating gives CASSSRQGYDTGELFF.

The V and J genes are TRBV4-3 and TRBJ1-5; D unresolved. This CDR3 is 15 amino acids long. Trimming left V 0 bases short and J 2 bases short, with 8 bases between. CDR1 is LGHNA and CDR2 is YSLEER in the germline V gene. The CDR3 here is CASSQDVIGNQPQHF. As DNA, the CDR3 is TGCGCCAGCAGCCAAGATGTTATAGGCAATCAGCCCCAGCATTTT.

This clone was observed once. The V call is TRBV27, the J call TRBJ2-7; 11 bases match TRBD1. Germline trimming cut 5 bases from V and 1 base from J; bases unmatched to any gene: 7. This CDR3 region has 16 residues. In germline, CDR1 is MNHEY, CDR2 SMNVEV (reference sequence). This CDR3 is CASSLEDRGPSYEQYF. CDR3 bases: TGTGCCAGCAGTCTCGAGGACAGGGGGCCTTCCTACGAGCAGTACTTC.